This TCR beta chain came from a study of STAT5B mutations in CD4+ large granular lymphocyte leukemia. The length of the CDR3 is 13 residues. Trimming removed 6 bases from V and 2 bases from J, with 10 bases in between. From germline, CDR1 is LNHDA and CDR2 SQIVND (reference sequence). Note on this clone: Antigen unknown.

This was a survey-level run. The repertoire was sequenced with immunoSEQ multiplex PCR; TCRdb's copy has only in-frame clones and lacks some. This sample has tens of thousands of clones; under 85% occur once, and the top ten carry approximately 6.2%. Overall study findings and caveats: Compared with healthy controls (2/35), patient top clones favored TRBV06 (8/27). CD4-sorted patient repertoires seemed more clonal than healthy CD4+ repertoires.

This chain connects TRBV19 to TRBJ2-5, with unresolved D. The receptor comes from a human donor in good health. Sequenced: CD4+ T cells from blood buffy coats. CDR3 in amino acids: CASRPVGQETQYF. The CDR3 bases are TGTGCCAGTAGACCCGTGGGGCAAGAGACCCAGTACTTC.